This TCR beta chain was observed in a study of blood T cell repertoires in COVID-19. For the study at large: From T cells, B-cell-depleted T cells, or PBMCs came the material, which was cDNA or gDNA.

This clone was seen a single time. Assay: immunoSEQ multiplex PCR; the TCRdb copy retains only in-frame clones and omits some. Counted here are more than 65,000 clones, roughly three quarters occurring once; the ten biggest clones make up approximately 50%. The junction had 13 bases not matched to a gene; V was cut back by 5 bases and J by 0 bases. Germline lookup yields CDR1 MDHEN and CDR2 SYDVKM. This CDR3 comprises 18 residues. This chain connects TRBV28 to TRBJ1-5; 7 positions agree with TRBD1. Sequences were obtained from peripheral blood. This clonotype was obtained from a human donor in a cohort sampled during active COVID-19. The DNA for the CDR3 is TGTGCCAGCAGTCCGTCGCGACAGGGCGGGTTTAGCAATCAGCCCCAGCATTTT. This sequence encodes CASSPSRQGGFSNQPQHF.